Included here is one TCR beta chain sequence, with context. The specificity of this receptor is unknown. No base quality values were provided; no much bigger clone lies one nucleotide off. In light of the paper, this sample's time point label describes: newly diagnosed GD, antithyroid drugs for less than 3 months. For both TCR sequencing and RNA sequencing, RNA was extracted from PBMCs using TRIzol. Graves' disease was diagnosed according to American Thyroid Association guidelines. Recruitment of patients was carried out at an endocrinology department in Xi'an, China. From each patient, roughly 9 milliliters of peripheral blood was collected into an EDTA anticoagulant tube. Ficoll Paque Plus density gradient separation was used to isolate PBMCs, and no additional T cell sorting was done. RNA quality was checked with an Agilent 2100 Bioanalyzer and agarose gel, and concentration with a NanoDrop 2000.

The sample originates from a study of regulatory T cells in long-lasting Graves disease (dated by TCRdb to the early 2020s). Context from the whole study: Antithyroid drugs had been taken for less than 3 months by newly diagnosed Graves' disease patients. Persistent Graves' disease patients were compared with newly diagnosed Graves' disease patients by peripheral blood TCR sequencing and RNA sequencing. The study was registered as a clinical trial and conducted in China. A total of about 33 samples underwent TCR sequencing, from roughly 13 patients with persistent Graves' disease and approximately 20 patients with newly diagnosed Graves' disease. Study-wide findings and limitations: Only peripheral blood was studied, because thyroid tissue, the primary lesion, was inaccessible. The small sample size was acknowledged by the authors as a limitation that may reduce accuracy. Sequencing and analysis were restricted to the TCR beta chain. More public clonotypes were shared among persistent patients (more than 2,500) than among newly diagnosed patients (roughly 1,000). Persistent disease showed preferential use of TRBV28, TRBJ1-2 and TRBJ2-5, whereas newly diagnosed disease favored TRBV20-1 and TRBJ2-1. Lower TCR Shannon entropy and fewer highly expanded clones were observed in persistent Graves' disease patients than in newly diagnosed patients, which suggested clonal expansion.

Receptor amplification or capture employed multiplex PCR. The data were produced on an Illumina HiSeq 4000. TCR beta libraries were built with iRepertoire HTBI primers and Arm-PCR amplification of CDR3 regions. Before sequencing, the PCR products went through gel purification. The original pipeline was this. A total of around 59 TRBV and approximately 15 TRBJ segments were identified across samples and were used for gene usage analysis of CDR3 amino acid clonotypes. COPE and FqMerger were used to merge filtered high-quality paired reads into contigs. BLAST was used to align contigs to IMGT TRBV, TRBD and TRBJ reference genes, and CDR3 was defined according to IMGT. Any clonotype with a frequency above 0.1% was classified as a highly expanded clone. Shannon entropy served as the measure of repertoire diversity, while the Gini coefficient captured V-J evenness. A clonotype was considered public if more than one individual shared it. In-frame beta chains were kept once TCRdb had trimmed the public reads at Q25 with fastp and called clones with MiXCR. Every entry covers one CDR3 protein and lists the most common genes and DNA from its rows. TCRdb, not the original authors, processed these V and J calls. The sample yields 400,000 to 500,000 distinct CDR3 sequences; less than 15% were counted once. The ten most abundant clones make up under 20% of the sample.

The V end loses 3 bases and the J end loses 8 bases, and a stretch of 12 bases separates them. From a lookup of the germline V gene, CDR1 and CDR2 are MDHEN and SYDVKM. The CDR3 numbers 13 residues from cysteine through phenylalanine. Solely the CDR3 DNA is kept, with 39 bases framed from the first base. A further study also used this sample, focusing on T cells in Graves' hyperthyroidism and ophthalmopathy. Looking at the second paper: Stable Graves' hyperthyroidism was defined as the absence of progression to ophthalmopathy over 18 months of follow-up. Hyperthyroidism patients were aged 18 to 65 years and newly diagnosed, with disease duration of less than 2 months. Any patient with an uncontrolled infection, another autoimmune disease, pregnancy or lactation was excluded. Diagnoses were based on clinical symptoms, serum thyroxine and TRAb, thyroid ultrasound and orbital computed tomography. For the first round of RT-PCR on the TCR CDR3, the HTBI primer set was used together with the Qiagen OneStep RT-PCR kit. Most expanded thyroid clonotypes (frequency above 0.001) were also detected in blood, a finding suggesting that blood repertoires may reflect thyroid immune responses. Ophthalmopathy was separated from stable hyperthyroidism by a 13 V-J signature model, with 85% to 90% sensitivity and approximately 81% specificity obtained in cross-validation and 80%/75% obtained in testing. In validation, the model predicted progression to ophthalmopathy a median of 6.5 months before onset, with approximately 70% sensitivity and just under 75% specificity. To identify distinguishing TCR V-J signatures, a discovery cohort of 100 or so patients was used, comprising approximately 40 with Graves' ophthalmopathy and some 60 with stable Graves' hyperthyroidism. An independent validation cohort of some 18 hyperthyroidism patients and 17 patients who later progressed to ophthalmopathy tested prospective prediction of ophthalmopathy. For training and testing, the 95 to 100 patients in the discovery cohort were randomly divided in a 7:3 ratio. Thyroid tissue and blood T-cell repertoires from more than 5 Graves' hyperthyroidism patients were also compared in the study. Once sampling was done, hyperthyroidism patients were given methimazole at a starting dose of 30 mg daily, whereas ophthalmopathy patients were given high-dose intravenous methylprednisolone. Libraries were constructed in a second round of multiplex PCR, after which size selection and purification were performed. The libraries were sequenced on an Illumina HiSeq2000 using paired-end 100 bp reads. SOAPnuke was used to process the raw data, removing reads that contained adapters or uncalled bases, had a mean Phred below 15, or lacked an exact match to the constant primer or identifier. High-quality paired reads were merged with COPE v1.2.5, and unique nucleotide sequences were defined as clonotypes. MiTCR v1.1 was used to align the clonotypes against IMGT TRBV, TRBD and TRBJ reference segments. The analysis included only V-J combinations with a frequency above 0.0001, which together covered more than 99% of the repertoires. A TCS score was defined as the ratio of F50 (clonal expansion) to E x V (chaos), with BLOSUM62-based TCRdist applied between CDR3 peptides within each V-J. Welch's t-statistics and random forest reduced around 510 V-J features to about 12, which were used in a naive Bayes classifier (R e1071). No statistical method was used to fix the sample size in advance, and group allocation was not hidden from the investigators. The paper describes TCR Vbeta CDR3 sequencing of more than 120 peripheral blood samples, made up of 43 ophthalmopathy patients, some 76 hyperthyroidism patients and around 17 progressor patients.

The receptor comes from a woman aged 45-60 years with Graves disease. Donor details come from another sample of the same person, matched by shared clones. The V and J genes are TRBV28 and TRBJ2-3, with no confident D gene call. Sample: peripheral blood mononuclear cells (PBMCs), taken at new diagnosis, from a patient treated with antithyroid drugs. The CDR3 protein is CASSLRLFGTQYF. The DNA is as follows: TGTGCCAGCAGTTTGAGGTTGTTCGGTACGCAGTATTTT. The full variable domain, with segments outside the CDR3 supplied by the reference TRBV28 and TRBJ2-3 proteins, appears as DVKVTQSSRYLVKRTGEKVFLECVQDMDHENMFWYRQDPGLGLRLIYFSYDVKMKEKGDIPEGYSVSREKKERFSLILESASTNQTSMYLCASSLRLFGTQYFGPGTRLTVL.